A selection of T cell receptor beta chains follows, all from one sample in a study of PD-1 blockade in classical Hodgkin lymphoma. Some clones are missing from TCRdb's copy, which holds only in-frame ones; the method was immunoSEQ multiplex PCR. The sample includes around 13,000 clones, approximately 80% of them seen just once. The source material was CD8+ T cells from blood, sampled at baseline. These receptors all stem from a human donor with classical Hodgkin lymphoma. The CDR3 runs from the conserved cysteine through the conserved F or W. The order of the fields is J gene, D gene, clone size, V gene, CDR3 protein, CDR3 DNA. D genes are given only for firm matches. Clone size is not always given. Where it is, it says once, few, many or a class for expanded clones.

>TRBJ2-1|TRBD2|.|TRBV4-3
CASSLAGGTFYNEQFF
TGCGCCAGCAGCCTAGCGGGGGGGACTTTCTACAATGAGCAGTTCTTC
>TRBJ2-7|TRBD1|few|TRBV4-1
CASSQDQGAGYEQYF
TGCGCCAGCAGCCAAGACCAGGGGGCGGGCTACGAGCAGTACTTC
>TRBJ1-2|TRBD1|.|TRBV10-3
CAISEGDRGNYGYTF
TGTGCCATCAGTGAGGGGGACAGGGGGAACTATGGCTACACCTTC
>TRBJ2-1|TRBD2|.|TRBV4-3
CASSQDPAGGANEQFF
TGCGCCAGCAGCCAAGACCCAGCGGGGGGAGCAAATGAGCAGTTCTTC
>TRBJ1-3|.|few|TRBV21-1
CASSKAVLGRGPGNTIYF
TGTGCCAGCAGCAAAGCCGTCCTCGGTCGGGGGCCGGGAAACACCATATATTTT
>TRBJ2-7|TRBD1|once|TRBV5-6
CASSPPRTGDNYEQYF
TGTGCCAGCAGCCCCCCCAGGACAGGGGACAACTACGAGCAGTACTTC
>TRBJ1-1|.|.|TRBV6-5
CASSYLGPTNTEAFF
TGTGCCAGCAGTTACCTGGGACCTACGAACACTGAAGCTTTCTTT
>TRBJ2-1|.|once|TRBV25-1
CASSEWLNEQFF
TGTGCCAGCAGTGAATGGTTGAATGAGCAGTTCTTC
>TRBJ1-1|.|.|TRBV9
CASSAGVGGVNTEAFF
TGTGCCAGCAGCGCGGGGGTCGGGGGAGTGAACACTGAAGCTTTCTTT
>TRBJ2-7|.|.|TRBV5-4
CASSQEDSYEQYF
TGTGCCAGCAGCCAAGAGGACAGCTACGAGCAGTACTTC
>TRBJ2-7|TRBD1|.|TRBV9
CASSGQGGYEQYF
TGTGCCAGCAGCGGACAGGGGGGCTACGAGCAGTACTTC
>TRBJ2-1|.|.|TRBV7-9
CASSLRGLVGYNEQFF
TGTGCCAGCAGCTTAAGAGGGTTGGTGGGATACAATGAGCAGTTCTTC
>TRBJ1-4|.|.|TRBV4-3
CASSQDLAGRATNEKLFF
TGCGCCAGCAGCCAAGATCTTGCGGGCAGAGCAACTAATGAAAAACTGTTTTTT
>TRBJ1-1|.|once|TRBV6-5
CASSYSGTGGAFF
TGTGCCAGCAGTTACTCGGGAACGGGGGGTGCTTTCTTT
>TRBJ2-5|TRBD1|.|TRBV30
CAWSPGTGHHEQYF
TGTGCCTGGAGCCCCGGGACAGGGCATCATGAGCAGTACTTC
>TRBJ1-2|.|few|TRBV4-2
CASSQESDPYGYTF
TGTGCCAGCAGCCAAGAATCAGACCCCTATGGCTACACCTTC
>TRBJ2-2|.|.|TRBV27
CASSLYTYTGELFF
TGTGCCAGCAGTTTATACACCTACACCGGGGAGCTGTTTTTT
>TRBJ2-5|.|.|TRBV11-2
CASSFQETQYF
TGTGCCAGCAGCTTCCAAGAGACCCAGTACTTC
>TRBJ2-6|.|.|TRBV7-9
CASSSNLQTIFSGANVLTF
TGTGCCAGCAGCTCGAACCTACAGACCATATTCTCTGGGGCCAACGTCCTGACTTTC
>TRBJ2-3|.|.|TRBV10-1
CASSEERFTDTQYF
TGCGCCAGCAGTGAGGAGCGATTCACAGATACGCAGTATTTT
>TRBJ2-7|.|once|TRBV30
CAWSVGAIYEQYF
TGTGCCTGGAGCGTCGGGGCGATCTACGAGCAGTACTTC
>TRBJ2-7|.|.|TRBV7-8
CASSTWDGGYEQYF
TGTGCCAGCAGCACTTGGGACGGGGGCTACGAGCAGTACTTC
>TRBJ2-6|.|.|TRBV29-1
CSVEALKGTGANVLTF
TGCAGCGTTGAAGCCCTTAAGGGGACTGGGGCCAACGTCCTGACTTTC
>TRBJ1-2|TRBD1|medium-sized|TRBV6-1
CASSEGRGGWYTF
TGTGCCAGCAGTGAGGGCAGGGGGGGATGGTACACCTTC
>TRBJ1-1|.|.|TRBV2
CASSMTTEAFF
TGTGCCAGCTCGATGACCACTGAAGCTTTCTTT
>TRBJ1-1|.|.|TRBV6-6
CASSPPDMGNTEAFF
TGTGCCAGCAGCCCTCCGGATATGGGAAACACTGAAGCTTTCTTT
>TRBJ2-2|TRBD2|.|TRBV9
CASTGTSATGELFF
TGTGCCAGCACCGGGACTAGCGCCACCGGGGAGCTGTTTTTT
>TRBJ2-2|.|.|TRBV14
CASSQTGGPNTGELFF
TGTGCCAGCAGCCAGACGGGGGGCCCGAACACCGGGGAGCTGTTTTTT
>TRBJ2-2|.|few|TRBV10-1
CASSETTNTGELFF
TGCGCCAGCAGTGAGACAACGAACACCGGGGAGCTGTTTTTT
>TRBJ1-5|.|.|TRBV19
CASSIGSRARQPQHF
TGTGCCAGTAGTATAGGAAGCAGGGCCCGTCAGCCCCAGCATTTT
>TRBJ1-1|.|.|TRBV4-2
CASSRVTGATEAFF
TGTGCCAGCAGTCGAGTAACCGGGGCCACTGAAGCTTTCTTT
>TRBJ2-1|TRBD1|.|TRBV4-2
CASSHPGTGYNEQFF
TGTGCCAGCAGCCACCCCGGGACAGGCTACAATGAGCAGTTCTTC
>TRBJ1-4|.|.|TRBV2
CATRQATNEKLFF
TGTGCCACCAGACAGGCAACTAATGAAAAACTGTTTTTT
>TRBJ2-1|.|.|TRBV2
CASSQTGTNEQFF
TGTGCCAGCAGTCAAACAGGGACGAATGAGCAGTTCTTC
>TRBJ2-3|.|.|TRBV4-3
CASSEDPDTQYF
TGCGCCAGCAGCGAAGATCCAGATACGCAGTATTTT
>TRBJ2-1|.|.|TRBV7-9
CASSPSLRNEQFF
TGTGCCAGCAGCCCGTCCTTAAGAAATGAGCAGTTCTTC
>TRBJ1-6|.|.|TRBV4-1
CASSQDRNSPLHF
TGCGCCAGCAGCCAAGACCGAAATTCACCCCTCCACTTT
>TRBJ2-7|.|.|TRBV29-1
CSVVDEGYEQYF
TGCAGCGTTGTAGACGAAGGCTACGAGCAGTACTTC
>TRBJ1-1|.|.|TRBV25-1
CASSEWQYTEAFF
TGTGCCAGCAGTGAATGGCAGTACACTGAAGCTTTCTTT
>TRBJ2-7|.|once|TRBV28
CASKTTSSFGQYF
TGTGCCAGCAAGACAACTAGCAGCTTCGGGCAGTACTTC
>TRBJ1-2|TRBD1|.|TRBV6-1
CASSDPMDRAVRGYTF
TGTGCCAGCAGTGACCCCATGGACAGGGCCGTTAGAGGCTACACCTTC
>TRBJ2-3|TRBD1|.|TRBV7-6
CASSLTGTLDTQYF
TGTGCCAGCAGCCTGACAGGGACGTTGGATACGCAGTATTTT
>TRBJ2-1|TRBD2|.|TRBV25-1
CASSEFLLAGLYNEQFF
TGTGCCAGCAGTGAATTCCTGCTAGCGGGTCTCTACAATGAGCAGTTCTTC
>TRBJ2-5|TRBD1|.|TRBV6-6
CASSYGQGVEQYF
TGTGCCAGCAGTTACGGACAGGGGGTAGAGCAGTACTTC
>TRBJ1-2|.|.|TRBV11-2
CASSLIPLAQAYGYTF
TGTGCCAGCAGCTTAATCCCCCTCGCGCAGGCCTATGGCTACACCTTC
>TRBJ2-1|TRBD1|.|TRBV19
CASSIMQGVGSNEQFF
TGTGCCAGTAGTATTATGCAGGGGGTAGGGTCCAATGAGCAGTTCTTC
>TRBJ1-3|.|.|TRBV27
CASSLPPWTDSGNTIYF
TGTGCCAGCAGTTTGCCCCCTTGGACGGACTCTGGAAACACCATATATTTT
>TRBJ2-7|.|once|TRBV10-2
CASSESGVAYEQYF
TGCGCCAGCAGTGAGAGTGGGGTGGCGTACGAGCAGTACTTC
>TRBJ1-6|.|few|TRBV13
CASSAVSGADNSPLHF
TGTGCCAGCAGCGCCGTTTCGGGGGCCGACAATTCACCCCTCCACTTT
>TRBJ2-7|TRBD1|.|TRBV27
CASSSPTSHRGEYF
TGTGCCAGCAGTTCCCCGACCTCACACAGGGGGGAGTACTTC
>TRBJ2-5|TRBD2|.|TRBV11-2
CASSPRASGRQETQYF
TGTGCCAGCAGCCCAAGGGCTAGCGGGCGCCAAGAGACCCAGTACTTC
>TRBJ1-2|.|.|TRBV7-4
CASSLLARENNYGYTF
TGTGCCAGCAGCTTATTAGCTCGAGAAAACAACTATGGCTACACCTTC
>TRBJ2-7|TRBD1|.|TRBV11-1
CASSPPDRLYEQYF
TGTGCCAGCAGCCCACCGGACAGGCTCTACGAGCAGTACTTC
>TRBJ2-2|.|.|TRBV6-4
CASSEEGLTGELFF
TGTGCCAGCAGCGAAGAGGGGCTTACCGGGGAGCTGTTTTTT
>TRBJ1-1|.|.|TRBV9
CASSPGYGTEAFF
TGTGCCAGCAGTCCAGGGTATGGCACTGAAGCTTTCTTT
>TRBJ2-7|.|.|TRBV10-2
CASSEFGTSDSSYEQYF
TGCGCCAGCAGTGAGTTTGGGACCTCCGACAGCTCCTACGAGCAGTACTTC
>TRBJ2-7|TRBD2|.|TRBV5-4
CASSTGLAYEQYF
TGTGCCAGCAGCACAGGACTAGCCTACGAGCAGTACTTC
>TRBJ1-1|.|.|TRBV9
CASSQGLGNRAFF
TGTGCCAGCAGCCAAGGGTTAGGGAATCGGGCTTTCTTT
>TRBJ2-1|TRBD2|.|TRBV7-8
CASSLPSSGGSYNEQFF
TGTGCCAGCAGCTTACCTTCTAGCGGGGGGTCCTACAATGAGCAGTTCTTC
>TRBJ2-5|.|.|TRBV10-3
CAHKGSASAQETQYF
TGTGCCCACAAAGGAAGTGCATCCGCCCAAGAGACCCAGTACTTC